There are a few counts of the clone carrying this T cell receptor beta chain. Its specificity is unknown. Germline V gives CDR1 SGHTA, CDR2 FQGNSA. Trimming removed 1 base from V and 1 base from J, with 6 bases in between. There are 14 residues in the CDR3. Donors likely had unrecorded immune exposures despite being nominally healthy when sampled. The data are from a study of cytomegalovirus exposure and HLA in healthy donors. Study-wide findings and caveats: As was reported, the HLA-A and HLA-B alleles of most subjects were accurately predicted from TCR beta sequences.

60 Vbeta and 13 Jbeta primers were used in PCR. Per the study methods: In a later analysis, approximately 80 million unique TCR beta chains included roughly 11 million shared by two or more donors. The data were produced by immunoSEQ multiplex PCR, yet TCRdb's version contains in-frame clones alone and is incomplete. The V and J calls and clone size were taken over from that table, and D and trimming were inferred from the DNA. The repertoire holds about 160,000 clones, with roughly three quarters as singletons. This clonotype originated in a man in his sixties in good health and CMV-seronegative. The gene calls are TRBV7-2 and TRBJ2-3, with no clear D. Specimen: PBMCs. The CDR3 nucleotides are TGTGCCAGCAGCTTAGGGAGCCGCACAGATACGCAGTATTTT. Translation: CASSLGSRTDTQYF.